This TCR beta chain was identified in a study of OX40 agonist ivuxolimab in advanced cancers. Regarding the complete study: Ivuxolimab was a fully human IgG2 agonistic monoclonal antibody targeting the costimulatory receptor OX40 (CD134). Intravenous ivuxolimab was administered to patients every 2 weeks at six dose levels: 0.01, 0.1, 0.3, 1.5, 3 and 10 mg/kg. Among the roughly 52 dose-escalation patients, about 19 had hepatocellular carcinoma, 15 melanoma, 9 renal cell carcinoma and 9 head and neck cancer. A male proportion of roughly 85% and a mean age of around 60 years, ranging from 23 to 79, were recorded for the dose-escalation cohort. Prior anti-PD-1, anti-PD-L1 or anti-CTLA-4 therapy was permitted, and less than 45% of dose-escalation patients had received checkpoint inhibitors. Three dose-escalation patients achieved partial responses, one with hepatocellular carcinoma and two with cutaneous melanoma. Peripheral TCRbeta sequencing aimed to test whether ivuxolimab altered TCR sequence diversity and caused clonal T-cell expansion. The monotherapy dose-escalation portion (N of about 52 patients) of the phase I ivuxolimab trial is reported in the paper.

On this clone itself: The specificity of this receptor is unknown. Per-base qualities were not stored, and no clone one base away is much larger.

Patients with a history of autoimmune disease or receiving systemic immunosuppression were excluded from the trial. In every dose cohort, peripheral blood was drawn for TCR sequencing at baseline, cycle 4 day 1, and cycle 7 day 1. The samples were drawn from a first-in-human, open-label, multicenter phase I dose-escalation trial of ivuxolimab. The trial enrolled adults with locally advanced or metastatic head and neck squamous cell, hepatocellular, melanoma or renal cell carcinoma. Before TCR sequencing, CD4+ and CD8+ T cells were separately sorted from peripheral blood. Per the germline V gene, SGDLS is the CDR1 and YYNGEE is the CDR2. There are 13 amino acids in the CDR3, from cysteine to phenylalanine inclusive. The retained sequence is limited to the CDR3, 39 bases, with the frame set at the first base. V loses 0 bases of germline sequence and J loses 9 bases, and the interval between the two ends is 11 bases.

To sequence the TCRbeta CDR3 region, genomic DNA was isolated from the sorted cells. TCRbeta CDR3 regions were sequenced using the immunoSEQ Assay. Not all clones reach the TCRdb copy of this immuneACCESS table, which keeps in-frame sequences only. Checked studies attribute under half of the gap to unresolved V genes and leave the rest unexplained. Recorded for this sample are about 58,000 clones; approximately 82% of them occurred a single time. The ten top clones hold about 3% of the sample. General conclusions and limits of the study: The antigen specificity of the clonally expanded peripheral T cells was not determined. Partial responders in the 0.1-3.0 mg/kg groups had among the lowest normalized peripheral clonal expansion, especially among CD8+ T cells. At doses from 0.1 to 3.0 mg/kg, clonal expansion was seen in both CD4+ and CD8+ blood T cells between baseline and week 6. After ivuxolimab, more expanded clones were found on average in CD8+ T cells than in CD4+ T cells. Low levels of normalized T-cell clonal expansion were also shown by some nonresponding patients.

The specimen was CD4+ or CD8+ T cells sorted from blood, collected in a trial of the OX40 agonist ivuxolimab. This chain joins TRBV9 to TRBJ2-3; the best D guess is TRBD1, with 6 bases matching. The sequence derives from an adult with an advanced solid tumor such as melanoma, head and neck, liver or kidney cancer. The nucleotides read TGTGCCAGCAGCGTAGAGGGGGAGACCACGCAGTATTTT. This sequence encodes CASSVEGETTQYF.